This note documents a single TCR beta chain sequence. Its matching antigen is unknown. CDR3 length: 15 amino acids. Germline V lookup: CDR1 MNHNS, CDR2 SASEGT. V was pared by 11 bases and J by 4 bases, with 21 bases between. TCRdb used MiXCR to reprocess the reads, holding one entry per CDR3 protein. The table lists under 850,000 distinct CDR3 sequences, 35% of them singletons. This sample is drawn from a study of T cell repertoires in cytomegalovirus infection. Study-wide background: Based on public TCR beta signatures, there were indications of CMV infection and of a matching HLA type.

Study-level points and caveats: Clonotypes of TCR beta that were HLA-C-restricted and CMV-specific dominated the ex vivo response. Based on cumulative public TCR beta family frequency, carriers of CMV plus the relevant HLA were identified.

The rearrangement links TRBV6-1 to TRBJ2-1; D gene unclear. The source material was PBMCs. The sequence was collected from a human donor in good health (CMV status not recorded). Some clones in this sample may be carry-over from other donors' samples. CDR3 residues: CAGKGNPNQYNEQFF. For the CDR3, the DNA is TGTGCCGGCAAGGGAAACCCCAATCAGTACAATGAGCAGTTCTTC.